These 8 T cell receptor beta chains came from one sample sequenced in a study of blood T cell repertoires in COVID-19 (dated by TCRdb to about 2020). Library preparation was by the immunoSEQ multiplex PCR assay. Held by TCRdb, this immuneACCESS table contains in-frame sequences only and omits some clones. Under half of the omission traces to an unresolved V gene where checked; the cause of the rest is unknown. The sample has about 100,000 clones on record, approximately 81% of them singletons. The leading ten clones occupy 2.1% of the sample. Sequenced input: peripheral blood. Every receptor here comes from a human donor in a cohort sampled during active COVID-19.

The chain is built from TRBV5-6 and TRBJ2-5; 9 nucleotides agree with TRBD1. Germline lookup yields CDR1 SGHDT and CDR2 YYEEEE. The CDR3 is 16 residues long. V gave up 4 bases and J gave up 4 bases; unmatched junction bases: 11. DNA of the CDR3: TGTGCCAGCAGCCGGTGGAGGACAGGGGTATCAGAGACCCAGTACTTC. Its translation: CASSRWRTGVSETQYF.

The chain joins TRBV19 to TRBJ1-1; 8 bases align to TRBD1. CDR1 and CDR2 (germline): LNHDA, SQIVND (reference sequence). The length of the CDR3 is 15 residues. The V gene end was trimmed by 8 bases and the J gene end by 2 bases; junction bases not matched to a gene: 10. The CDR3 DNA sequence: TGTGCCAGTGAGACAGGGGACACGGTAAACACTGAAGCTTTCTTT. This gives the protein CASETGDTVNTEAFF.

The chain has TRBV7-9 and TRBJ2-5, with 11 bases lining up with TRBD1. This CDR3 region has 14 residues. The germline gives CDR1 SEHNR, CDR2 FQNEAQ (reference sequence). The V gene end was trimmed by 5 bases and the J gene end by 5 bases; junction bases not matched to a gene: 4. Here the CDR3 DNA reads TGTGCCAGCAGCGCCGGACAGGGGGCTGAGACCCAGTACTTC. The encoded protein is CASSAGQGAETQYF.

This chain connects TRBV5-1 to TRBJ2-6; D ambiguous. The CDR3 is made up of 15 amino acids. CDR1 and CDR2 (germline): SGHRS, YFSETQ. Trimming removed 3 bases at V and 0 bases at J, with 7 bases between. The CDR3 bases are TGCGCCAGCAGCTCCCAGGACTCTGGGGCCAACGTCCTGACTTTC. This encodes CASSSQDSGANVLTF.

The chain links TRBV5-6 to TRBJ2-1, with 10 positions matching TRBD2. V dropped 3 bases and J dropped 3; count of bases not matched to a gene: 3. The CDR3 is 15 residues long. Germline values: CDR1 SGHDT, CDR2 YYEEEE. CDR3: CASSSASGGYNEQFF. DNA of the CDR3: TGTGCCAGCAGCTCAGCTAGCGGGGGCTACAATGAGCAGTTCTTC.

The CDR3 nucleotides read TGTGCCAGCAGCCAAGTAAGCGGGAGGCCCGGACCCCTGAGCACAGATACGCAGTATTTT. Translated: CASSQVSGRPGPLSTDTQYF. V is TRBV4-2 and J is TRBJ2-3; the match to TRBD2 covers 9 bases. The CDR3 has 20 amino acids. The trim removed 1 base at V and 0 bases at J, leaving 14 bases unmatched. Looked up from germline, CDR1 is LGHNA and CDR2 is YNFKEQ.

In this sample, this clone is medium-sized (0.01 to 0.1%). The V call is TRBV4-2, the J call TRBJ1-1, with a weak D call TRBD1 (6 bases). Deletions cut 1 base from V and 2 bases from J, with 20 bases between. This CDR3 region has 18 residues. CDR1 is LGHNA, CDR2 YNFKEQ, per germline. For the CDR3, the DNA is TGTGCCAGCAGCCAAGGCCCCCAGGTAGGGGGGGTAAACACTGAAGCTTTCTTT. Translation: CASSQGPQVGGVNTEAFF.

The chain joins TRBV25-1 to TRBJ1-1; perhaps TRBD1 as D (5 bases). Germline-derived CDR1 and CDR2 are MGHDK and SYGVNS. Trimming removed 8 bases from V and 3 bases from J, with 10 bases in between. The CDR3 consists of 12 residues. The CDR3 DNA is TGTGCCAGCCAACCCAGGGACACTGAAGCTTTCTTT. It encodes CASQPRDTEAFF. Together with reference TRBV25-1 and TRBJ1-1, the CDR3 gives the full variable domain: EADIYQTPRYLVIGTGKKITLECSQTMGHDKMYWYQQDPGMELHLIHYSYGVNSTEKGDLSSESTVSRIRTEHFPLTLESARPSHTSQYLCASQPRDTEAFFGQGTRLTVV.